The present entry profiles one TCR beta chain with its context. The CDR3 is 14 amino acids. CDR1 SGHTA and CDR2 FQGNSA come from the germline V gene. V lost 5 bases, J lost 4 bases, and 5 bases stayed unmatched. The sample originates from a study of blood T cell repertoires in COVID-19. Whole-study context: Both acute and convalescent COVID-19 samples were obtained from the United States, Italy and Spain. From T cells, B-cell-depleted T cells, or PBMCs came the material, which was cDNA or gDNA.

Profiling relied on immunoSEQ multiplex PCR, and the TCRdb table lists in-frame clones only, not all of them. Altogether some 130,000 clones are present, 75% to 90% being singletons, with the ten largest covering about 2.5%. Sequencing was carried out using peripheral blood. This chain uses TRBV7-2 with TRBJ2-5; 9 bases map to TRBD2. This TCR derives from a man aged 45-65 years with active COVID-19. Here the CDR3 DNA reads TGTGCCAGCAGCCTCACAGCGGGGGGAGAGACCCAGTACTTC. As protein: CASSLTAGGETQYF.